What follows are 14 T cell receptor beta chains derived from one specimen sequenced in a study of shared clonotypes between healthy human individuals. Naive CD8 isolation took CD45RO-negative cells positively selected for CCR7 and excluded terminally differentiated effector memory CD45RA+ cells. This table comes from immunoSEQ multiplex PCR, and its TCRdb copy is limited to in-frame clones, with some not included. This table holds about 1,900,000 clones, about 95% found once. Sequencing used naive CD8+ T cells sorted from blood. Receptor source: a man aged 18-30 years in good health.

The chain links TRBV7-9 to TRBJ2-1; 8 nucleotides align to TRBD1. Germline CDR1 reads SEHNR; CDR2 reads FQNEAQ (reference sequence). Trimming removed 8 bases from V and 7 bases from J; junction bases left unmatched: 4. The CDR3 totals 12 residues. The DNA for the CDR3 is TGTGCCAGCTGGACAGGGAATAATGAGCAGTTCTTC. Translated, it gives CASWTGNNEQFF. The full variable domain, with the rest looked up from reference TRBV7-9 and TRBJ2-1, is DTGVSQNPRHKITKRGQNVTFRCDPISEHNRLYWYRQTLGQGPEFLTYFQNEAQLEKSRLLSDRFSAERPKGSFSTLEIQRTEQGDSAMYLCASWTGNNEQFFGPGTRLTVL.

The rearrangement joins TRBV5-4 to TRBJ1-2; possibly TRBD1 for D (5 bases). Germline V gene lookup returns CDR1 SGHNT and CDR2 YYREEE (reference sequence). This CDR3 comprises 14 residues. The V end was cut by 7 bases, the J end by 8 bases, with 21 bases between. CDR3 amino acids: CASGPLRDGEGYTF. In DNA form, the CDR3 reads TGTGCCAGCGGTCCCCTCCGGGACGGGGAAGGCTACACCTTC.

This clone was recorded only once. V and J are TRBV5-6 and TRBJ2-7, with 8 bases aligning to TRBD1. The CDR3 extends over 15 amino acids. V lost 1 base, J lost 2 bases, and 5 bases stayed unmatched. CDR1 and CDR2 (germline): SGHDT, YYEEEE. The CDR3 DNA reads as TGTGCCAGCAGCTTGTTAGTCAGGGGGCCCTACGAGCAGTACTTC. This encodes CASSLLVRGPYEQYF.

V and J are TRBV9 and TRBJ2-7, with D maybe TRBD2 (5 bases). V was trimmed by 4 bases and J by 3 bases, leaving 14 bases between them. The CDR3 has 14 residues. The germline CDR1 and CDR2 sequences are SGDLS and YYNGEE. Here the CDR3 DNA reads TGTGCCAGCAGCCCCCAAGTACGGGACTACGAGCAGTACTTC. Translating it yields CASSPQVRDYEQYF.

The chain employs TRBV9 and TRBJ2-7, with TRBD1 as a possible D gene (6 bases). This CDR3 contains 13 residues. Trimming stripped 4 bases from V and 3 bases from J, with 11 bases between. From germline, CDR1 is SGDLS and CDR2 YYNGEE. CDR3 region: CASSFRDNYEQYF. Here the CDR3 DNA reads TGTGCCAGCAGCTTCCGGGACAACTACGAGCAGTACTTC. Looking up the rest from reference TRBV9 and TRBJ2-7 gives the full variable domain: DSGVTQTPKHLITATGQRVTLRCSPRSGDLSVYWYQQSLDQGLQFLIQYYNGEERAKGNILERFSAQQFPDLHSELNLSSLELGDSALYFCASSFRDNYEQYFGPGTRLTVT.

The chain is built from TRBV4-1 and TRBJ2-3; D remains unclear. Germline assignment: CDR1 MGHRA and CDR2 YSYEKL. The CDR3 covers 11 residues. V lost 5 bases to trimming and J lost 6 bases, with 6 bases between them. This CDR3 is CASSFSDTQYF. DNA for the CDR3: TGCGCCAGCAGCTTCTCGGATACGCAGTATTTT.

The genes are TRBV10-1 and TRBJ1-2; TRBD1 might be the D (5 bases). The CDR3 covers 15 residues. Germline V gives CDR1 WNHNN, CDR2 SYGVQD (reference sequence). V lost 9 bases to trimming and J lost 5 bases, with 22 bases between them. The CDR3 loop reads CASVIRVWGGYGYTF. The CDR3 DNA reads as TGCGCCAGTGTCATTAGGGTTTGGGGGGGATATGGCTACACCTTC.

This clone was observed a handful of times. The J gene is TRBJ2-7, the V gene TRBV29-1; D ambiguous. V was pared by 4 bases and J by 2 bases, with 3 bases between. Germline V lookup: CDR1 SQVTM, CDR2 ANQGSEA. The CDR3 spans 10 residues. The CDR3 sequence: CSVGTYEQYF. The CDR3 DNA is TGCAGCGTTGGGACCTACGAGCAGTACTTC.

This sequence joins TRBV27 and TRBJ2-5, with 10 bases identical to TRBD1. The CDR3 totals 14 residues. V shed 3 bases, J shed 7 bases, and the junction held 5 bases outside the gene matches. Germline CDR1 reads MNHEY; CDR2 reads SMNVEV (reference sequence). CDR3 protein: CASSLLGQGGTQYF. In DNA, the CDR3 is TGTGCCAGCAGTTTGCTAGGACAGGGGGGGACCCAGTACTTC.

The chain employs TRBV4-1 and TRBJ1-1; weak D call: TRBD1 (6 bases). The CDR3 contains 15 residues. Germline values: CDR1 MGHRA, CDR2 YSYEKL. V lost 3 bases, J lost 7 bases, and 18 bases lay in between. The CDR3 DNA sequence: TGCGCCAGCAGCCACGGGCATACAGGGACATATGAAGCTTTCTTT. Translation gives CASSHGHTGTYEAFF.

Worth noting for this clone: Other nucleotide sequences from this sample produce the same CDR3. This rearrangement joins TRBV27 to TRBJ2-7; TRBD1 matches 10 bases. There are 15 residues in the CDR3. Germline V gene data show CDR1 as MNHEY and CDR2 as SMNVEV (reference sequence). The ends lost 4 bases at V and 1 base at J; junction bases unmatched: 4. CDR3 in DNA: TGTGCCAGCAGTTCGCCGGGACAGGGGTCCTACGAGCAGTACTTC. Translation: CASSSPGQGSYEQYF.

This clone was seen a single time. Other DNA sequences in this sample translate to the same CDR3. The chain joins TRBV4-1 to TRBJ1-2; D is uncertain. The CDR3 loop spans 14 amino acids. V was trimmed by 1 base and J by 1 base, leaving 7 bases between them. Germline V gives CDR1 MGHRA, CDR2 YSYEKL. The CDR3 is CASSQVGSNYGYTF. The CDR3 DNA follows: TGCGCCAGCAGCCAAGTGGGCAGTAACTATGGCTACACCTTC.

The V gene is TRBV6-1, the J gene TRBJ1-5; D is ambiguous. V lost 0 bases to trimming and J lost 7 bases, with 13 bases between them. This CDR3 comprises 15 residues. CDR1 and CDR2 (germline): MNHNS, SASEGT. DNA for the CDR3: TGTGCCAGCAGTGAAGCTGGCAGGTGGGAGCAGCCCCAGCATTTT. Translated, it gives CASSEAGRWEQPQHF.

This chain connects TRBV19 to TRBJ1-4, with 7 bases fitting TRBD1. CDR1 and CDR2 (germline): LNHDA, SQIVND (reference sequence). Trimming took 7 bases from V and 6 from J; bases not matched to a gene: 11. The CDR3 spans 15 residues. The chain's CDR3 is CASNPDREGDEKLFF. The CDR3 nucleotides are TGTGCCAGTAATCCCGACAGGGAGGGGGATGAAAAACTGTTTTTT.